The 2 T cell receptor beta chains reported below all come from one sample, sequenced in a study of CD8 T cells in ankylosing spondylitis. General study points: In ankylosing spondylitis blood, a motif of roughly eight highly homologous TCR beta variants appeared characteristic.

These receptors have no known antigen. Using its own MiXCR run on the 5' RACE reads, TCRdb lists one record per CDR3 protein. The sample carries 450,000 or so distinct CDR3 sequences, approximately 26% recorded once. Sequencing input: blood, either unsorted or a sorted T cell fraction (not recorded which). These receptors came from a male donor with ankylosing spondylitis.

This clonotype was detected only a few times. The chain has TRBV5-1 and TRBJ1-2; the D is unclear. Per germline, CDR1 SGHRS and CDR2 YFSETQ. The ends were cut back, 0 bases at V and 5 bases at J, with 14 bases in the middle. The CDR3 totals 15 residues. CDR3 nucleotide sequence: TGCGCCAGCAGCTTGGGCAGCCCTCTTCAGTATGGCTACACCTTC. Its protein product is CASSLGSPLQYGYTF. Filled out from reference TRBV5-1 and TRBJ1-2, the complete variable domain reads KAGVTQTPRYLIKTRGQQVTLSCSPISGHRSVSWYQQTPGQGLQFLFEYFSETQRNKGNFPGRFSGRQFSNSRSEMNVSTLELGDSALYLCASSLGSPLQYGYTFGSGTRLTVV.

In DNA form, the CDR3 reads TGTGCCAGCAGCTTAGAACCGATAGGGGGCCTTTGGGACACTGAAGCTTTCTTT. Translating gives CASSLEPIGGLWDTEAFF. This chain joins TRBV11-1 and TRBJ1-1; 7 positions match TRBD1. Germline V gene data show CDR1 as SGHAT and CDR2 as FQDESV (reference sequence). The CDR3 loop spans 18 amino acids. J gave up 3 bases and V 1 base, and 14 bases lay outside the gene matches. The full variable domain, its missing parts supplied by reference TRBV11-1 and TRBJ1-1, is EAEVAQSPRYKITEKSQAVAFWCDPISGHATLYWYRQILGQGPELLVQFQDESVVDDSQLPKDRFSAERLKGVDSTLKIQPAELGDSAMYLCASSLEPIGGLWDTEAFFGQGTRLTVV.